Here is one T cell receptor beta chain with its context. Only in-frame clones appear in the TCRdb table, and some are missing; sequencing was by immunoSEQ multiplex PCR. The table includes about 63,000 clones, about 90% detected once. This entry belongs to a study of T cells after somatic rescue of genetic block. Trimming shortened V by 6 bases and J by 7 bases, and 15 bases separated the two germline ends. CDR3 length: 13 amino acids. CDR1 is MNHEY and CDR2 is SVGAGI in the germline V gene. The chain employs TRBV6-5 and TRBJ1-1; D may be TRBD1 (6 bases). Specimen: peripheral blood mononuclear cells (PBMCs). The clonotype originates from a man aged 35 to 55. This chain's CDR3 is CASSNRARGEAFF. The CDR3 coding sequence is TGTGCCAGCAGCAACAGGGCCCGGGGTGAAGCTTTCTTT.